The clone carrying this T cell receptor beta chain was found many times. Its antigen is not identified. This CDR3 contains 18 residues. Germline CDR1 reads SGHDT; CDR2 reads YYEEEE. Trimming took off 5 bases at V and 4 bases at J, with 27 bases between the two ends. These data are taken from a study of identical twins. Notes on the study in general: Cord blood beta clonotypes present at high abundance carried fewer insertions; no such pattern appeared in memory repertoires. Models predicted too little out-of-frame TCR alpha sharing in monozygotic twins.

Unique molecular identifiers were present on the cDNA, and a universal primer site came from template switching. TCRdb reprocessed the 5' RACE reads via MiXCR and lists one record per CDR3 protein. The sample contains over 550,000 distinct CDR3 sequences, under 8.5% of which appear only once. Donors uniformly comprised healthy Caucasians. The sample also formed part of further work on yellow fever vaccine responses in identical twins.

The chain joins TRBV5-6 to TRBJ2-5; TRBD1 is a possible D gene (6 bases). This sequence was found in a woman between 18 and 30 years old in good health. The sequencing sample was made of PBMCs. The CDR3 protein is CASSKTPGTGQKGETQYF. DNA for the CDR3: TGTGCCAGCAGTAAGACACCGGGCACCGGACAGAAAGGAGAGACCCAGTACTTC.